Following are 21 T cell receptor beta chains from one sample sequenced in a study of CD8+CD57+ T cells in acquired aplastic anemia. The template for TCR beta VDJ and CDR3 sequence profiling was genomic DNA. TCRdb reprocessed the reads with MiXCR, giving one entry per CDR3 protein. The sample includes 130,000 or so distinct CDR3 sequences, 41% seen only once; the top ten take 8% to 9.5%. Sequencing was carried out using sorted CD4+, CD8+, or CD8+CD57+ T cells (not recorded which) from PBMCs. The receptors originated from a human donor in good health, serving as a control.

V usage is TRBV19 and J usage is TRBJ1-5; D possibly corresponds to TRBD1 (5 bases). Looked up from germline, CDR1 is LNHDA and CDR2 is SQIVND (reference sequence). V lost 6 bases and J 6 bases, leaving 18 bases between the germline ends. This CDR3 is built from 15 residues. This CDR3 reads CASRPSLRGGQPQHF. CDR3 sequence (DNA): TGTGCCAGTAGACCGTCCCTCCGGGGGGGTCAGCCCCAGCATTTT.

Details on this clonotype: This may be a read error: a much more frequent sequence differs by one nucleotide. The rearrangement links TRBV19 to TRBJ2-2; D might be TRBD2 (6 bases). The CDR3 consists of 11 residues. CDR1 is LNHDA and CDR2 is SQIVND in the germline V gene (reference sequence). Trimming cost V 9 bases and J 6 bases, with 8 bases left between them. CDR3 DNA sequence: TGTGCCAGCGGGGGACCCGGGGAGCTGTTTTTT. As protein: CASGGPGELFF.

This clonotype came up many times. CDR3 loop: CSAPGTGRDMNTEAFF. CDR3 in DNA: TGCAGTGCGCCCGGGACAGGCCGCGACATGAACACTGAAGCTTTCTTT. This chain joins TRBV20-1 and TRBJ1-1; 8 bases are a match to TRBD1. The V gene's germline CDR1 is DFQATT and CDR2 SNEGSKA (reference sequence). V lost 6 bases, J lost 0 bases, and 12 bases stayed unmatched. The CDR3 spans 16 residues.

This clonotype came up many times. V usage is TRBV20-1 and J usage is TRBJ1-3, with no clear D. Germline CDR1 DFQATT, CDR2 SNEGSKA (reference sequence). The V end was cut by 2 bases, the J end by 0 bases, with 5 bases between. The CDR3 is 13 amino acids. Here the CDR3 reads CSARTPSGNTIYF. CDR3 nucleotide sequence: TGCAGTGCTAGAACTCCCTCTGGAAACACCATATATTTT.

As regards this clonotype: The junction shows a germline mismatch at one end, possibly a read error. Here the CDR3 DNA reads TGCGGTGCCCCGGGGAGGTCGCGACGAGAGACCCAGTGCTTC. Translating gives CGAPGRSRRETQCF. This sequence joins TRBV20-1 and TRBJ2-5; D is perhaps TRBD2 (6 bases). Germline-derived CDR1 and CDR2 are DFQATT and SNEGSKA (reference sequence). This CDR3 contains 14 residues.

This clonotype occurred many times. The chain carries TRBV7-9 and TRBJ1-2, with D uncertain. The CDR3 has 13 amino acids. The germline CDR1 and CDR2 sequences are SEHNR and FQNEAQ (reference sequence). The germline V and J ends were trimmed by 4 bases and 2 bases, with 8 bases remaining between them. CDR3 sequence reads: CASSSGPNYGYTF. CDR3 in DNA: TGTGCCAGCAGCTCCGGACCAAACTATGGCTACACCTTC.

This clonotype was picked up many times. V is TRBV10-3 and J is TRBJ1-1; D unclear. Germline V gene data show CDR1 as ENHRY and CDR2 as SYGVKD. The CDR3 loop spans 13 amino acids. The V gene lost 5 bases and the J gene lost 5 bases, with 12 bases spanning the gap. The CDR3 loop reads CAISTALWTEAFF. The CDR3 nucleotides read TGTGCCATCAGTACGGCTCTTTGGACTGAAGCTTTCTTT.

The rearrangement joins TRBV25-1 to TRBJ2-5; TRBD1 aligns across 9 bases. V dropped 5 bases and J dropped 4; count of bases not matched to a gene: 5. The CDR3 length is 14 residues. Germline CDR1 MGHDK, CDR2 SYGVNS. The CDR3 region has the DNA TGTGCCAGCAGTCCCGGGACAGGGTTAGAGACCCAGTACTTC. Translation gives CASSPGTGLETQYF.

The sample holds many counts of this clonotype. The chain is built from TRBV30 and TRBJ1-1, with 7 bases lining up with TRBD1. There are 12 residues in the CDR3. The V segment lost 5 bases and the J segment 8 bases; nucleotides outside the gene matches: 8. The germline CDR1 and CDR2 sequences are GTSNPN and SVGIG (reference sequence). The CDR3 DNA sequence: TGTGCCTGGGACCGGGACAGACGCGAAGCTTTCTTT. Translated, it gives CAWDRDRREAFF.

CDR3 coding DNA: TGTGCCAGCAGTTTAACGGGACAGGGCTACTATGGCTACACCTTC. Its translation: CASSLTGQGYYGYTF. The V and J genes are TRBV12-3 or TRBV12-4 and TRBJ1-2, with 9 nucleotides matching TRBD1. The CDR3 runs 15 residues. J lost 3 bases, V lost 2 bases, and 4 bases had no gene match.

A single count supports this clonotype. The V and J genes are TRBV19 and TRBJ2-7; a possible D gene is TRBD1 (6 bases). The CDR3 consists of 14 residues. CDR1 is LNHDA, CDR2 SQIVND, per germline (reference sequence). With 5 bases removed from V and 2 bases from J, the gap between germline ends came to 13 bases. The CDR3 DNA reads TGTGCCAGTAGTCCCGGGACACGTACCTACGAGCAGTACTTC. This sequence encodes CASSPGTRTYEQYF.

The chain is built from TRBV5-5 and TRBJ1-2; D call uncertain. Germline V CDR1 and CDR2: SGHKS, YYEKEE (reference sequence). This CDR3 is 14 amino acids long. The ends were cut back, 0 bases at V and 2 bases at J, with 8 bases in the middle. This chain's CDR3 is CASSLGRENYGYTF. Written as DNA, the CDR3 is TGTGCCAGCAGCTTGGGGCGGGAGAACTATGGCTACACCTTC.

The sample holds one count of this clonotype. The chain uses TRBV2 and TRBJ1-6; D is possibly TRBD1 (5 bases). Trimming shortened V by 3 bases and J by 6 bases, and 12 bases separated the two germline ends. The CDR3 covers 15 residues. CDR1 SNHLY and CDR2 FYNNEI come from the germline V gene. CDR3 residues: CASSDSPGLNSPLHF. CDR3 in DNA: TGTGCCAGCAGTGATTCCCCAGGGCTTAATTCACCCCTCCACTTT.

This chain uses TRBV2 with TRBJ2-4; the match to TRBD1 covers 10 bases. With V trimmed by 6 bases and J by 8 bases, 13 bases remained unmatched. The germline V gene encodes CDR1 SNHLY and CDR2 FYNNEI. The CDR3 has 16 amino acids. The chain's CDR3 is CASSLHGGDRGDIQYF. Here the CDR3 DNA reads TGTGCCAGCAGCCTCCACGGGGGGGACAGGGGCGACATTCAGTACTTC.

This clonotype was recorded many times. This chain uses TRBV7-2 with TRBJ2-2, with D unresolved. The CDR3 length is 11 residues. Germline V CDR1 and CDR2: SGHTA, FQGNSA. V lost 4 bases, J lost 6 bases, and 3 bases lay in between. The CDR3 sequence: CASSYPGELFF. CDR3 in DNA: TGTGCCAGCAGCTACCCCGGGGAGCTGTTTTTT.

Worth noting for this clonotype: This may arise from a read error, as a much more abundant clone is one base away. The V call is TRBV6-5, the J call TRBJ1-2; D gene unclear. From germline, CDR1 is MNHEY and CDR2 SVGAGI. There are 15 residues in the CDR3. The germline V and J ends were trimmed by 0 bases and 3 bases, with 11 bases remaining between them. The CDR3 bases are TGTGCCAGCAGTTACTCTAGGCGCCCCGACTATGGCTACACCTTC. Its translation is CASSYSRRPDYGYTF.

This clonotype has more than one count but fewer than ten. The V gene is TRBV7-9, the J gene TRBJ1-6, with TRBD1 matching 7 bases. This CDR3 has 15 amino acids. The ends lost 0 bases at V and 11 bases at J; junction bases unmatched: 7. CDR1 SEHNR and CDR2 FQNEAQ come from the germline V gene (reference sequence). The CDR3 here is CASSLATGEKTPLHF. As DNA, the CDR3 is TGTGCCAGCAGCTTAGCTACAGGGGAGAAGACACCCCTCCACTTT.

The chain employs TRBV20-1 and TRBJ2-7; 8 bases are a match to TRBD1. From germline, CDR1 is DFQATT and CDR2 SNEGSKA (reference sequence). The CDR3 is 11 residues long. The junction had 3 bases not matched to a gene; V was cut back by 6 bases and J by 5 bases. The CDR3, as DNA: TGCAGTGCCCAGACAGGGGACGAGCAGTACTTC. This translates into CSAQTGDEQYF.

This clonotype was seen more than once but under ten times. The J gene is TRBJ1-1, the V gene TRBV11-3; D is undetermined. This CDR3 comprises 14 residues. Germline assignment: CDR1 SGHNT and CDR2 YENEEA. Trimming stripped 1 base from V and 7 bases from J, with 13 bases between. The CDR3 nucleotides read TGTGCCAGCAGCTTAGTAGGGAGCTCCCTTGAAGCTTTCTTT. It encodes CASSLVGSSLEAFF.

V is TRBV7-2 and J is TRBJ1-6, with D unclear. Trimming took 6 bases from V and 8 from J, leaving 14 bases between them. This CDR3 has 14 amino acids. Germline CDR1 and CDR2: SGHTA and FQGNSA. The CDR3 reads CASSLFPKDSPLHF. CDR3 DNA: TGTGCCAGCAGTTTATTTCCGAAAGATTCACCCCTCCACTTT.

Turning to this clonotype: The germline gene is not matched at one end of the junction; a read error may be the cause. V usage is TRBV18 and J usage is TRBJ2-1; D is unclear. The CDR3 length is 13 residues. Germline V CDR1 and CDR2: KGHSH, LQKENI. The chain's CDR3 is CASSPGSPNEQSF. The CDR3, as DNA: TGTGCCAGCTCACCCGGGTCACCTAATGAGCAGTCCTTC.